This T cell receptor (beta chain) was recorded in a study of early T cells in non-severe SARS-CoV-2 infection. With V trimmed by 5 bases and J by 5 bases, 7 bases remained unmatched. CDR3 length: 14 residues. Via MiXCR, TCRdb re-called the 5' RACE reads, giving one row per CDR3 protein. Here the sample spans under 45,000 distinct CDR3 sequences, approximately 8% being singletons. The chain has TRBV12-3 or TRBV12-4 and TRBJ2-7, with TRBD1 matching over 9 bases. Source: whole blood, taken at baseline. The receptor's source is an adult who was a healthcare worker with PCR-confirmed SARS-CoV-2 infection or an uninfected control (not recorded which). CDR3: CASSRQGGGNEQYF. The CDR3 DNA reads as TGTGCCAGCAGTAGACAGGGGGGCGGGAACGAGCAGTACTTC.